This TCR beta chain was sequenced for a study of T cells after yellow fever vaccination. For the study at large: SMART-Seq v4 Ultra Low Input prepared the low-cell-number fractions.

Study-wide results and limits: Peaking faster, on day 5 versus 15, the secondary response was nonetheless weaker. Of the clonotypes, a small share occurred in both CD4 and CD8 compartments.

Researchers made TCR cDNA using 5'RACE template switching, and this step added a universal primer site and UMIs. TCRdb re-called the 5' RACE reads through MiXCR, storing one row per CDR3 protein. The table includes under 30,000 distinct CDR3 sequences, less than 5.5% detected once. The V end lost 3 bases, the J end lost 4 bases, and 9 bases lay between the germline ends. CDR1 is SQVTM, CDR2 ANQGSEA, per germline. The CDR3 runs to 12 residues. At least ten counts were recorded for this clonotype. Its antigen remains unknown. This specimen consisted of CD8+ T cells sorted from PBMCs, obtained 10 days after the yellow fever booster vaccination. The sequence derives from a man younger than 40 who received the YFV17D yellow fever vaccine. The gene calls are TRBV29-1 and TRBJ1-2; D ambiguous. The CDR3 DNA reads TGCAGCGTTGAGGGCATCGTCTATGGCTACACCTTC. Translating gives CSVEGIVYGYTF.